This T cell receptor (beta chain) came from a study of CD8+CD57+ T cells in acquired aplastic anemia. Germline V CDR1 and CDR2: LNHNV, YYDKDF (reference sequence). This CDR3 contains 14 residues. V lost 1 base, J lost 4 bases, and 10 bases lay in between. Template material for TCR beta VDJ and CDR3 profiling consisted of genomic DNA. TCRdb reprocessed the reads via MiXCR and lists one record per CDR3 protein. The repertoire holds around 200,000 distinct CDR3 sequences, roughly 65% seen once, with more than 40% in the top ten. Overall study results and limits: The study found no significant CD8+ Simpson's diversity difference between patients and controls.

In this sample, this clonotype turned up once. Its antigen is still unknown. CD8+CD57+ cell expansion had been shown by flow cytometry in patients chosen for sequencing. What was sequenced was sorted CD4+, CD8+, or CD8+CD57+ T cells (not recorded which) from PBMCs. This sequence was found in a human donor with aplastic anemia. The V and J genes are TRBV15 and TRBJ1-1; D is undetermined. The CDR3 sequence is CATSRGVVGTEAFF. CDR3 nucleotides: TGTGCCACCAGCAGAGGGGTTGTTGGCACTGAAGCTTTCTTT.